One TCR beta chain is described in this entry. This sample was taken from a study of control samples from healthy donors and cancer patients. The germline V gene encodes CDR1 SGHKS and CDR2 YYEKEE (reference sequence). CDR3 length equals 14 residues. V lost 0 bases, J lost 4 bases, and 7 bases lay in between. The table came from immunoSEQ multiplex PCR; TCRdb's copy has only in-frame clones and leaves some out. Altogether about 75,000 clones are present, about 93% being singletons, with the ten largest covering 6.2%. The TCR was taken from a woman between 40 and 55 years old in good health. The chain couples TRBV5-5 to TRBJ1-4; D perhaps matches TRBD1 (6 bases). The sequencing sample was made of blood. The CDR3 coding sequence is TGTGCCAGCAGCTTGGAACAGGGTAATGAAAAACTGTTTTTT. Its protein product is CASSLEQGNEKLFF.